Each of the 21 T cell receptor beta chains below was sequenced from the same sample in a study of glioma-infiltrating T cells. Using RNA template, CDR3s of TCR alpha and beta were amplified with iRepertoire arm-PCR. TCRdb passed the multiplex PCR reads through MiXCR, listing each CDR3 protein once. Of about 200,000 distinct CDR3 sequences detected, 25% to 35% appear once; the ten largest clones hold around 21%. Sequences were obtained from glioma tissue, nonneoplastic brain tissue, or PBMCs (not recorded which). Receptor source: a human donor with low-grade glioma or glioblastoma, undergoing nonglioma brain surgery, or in good health (not recorded which).

On this clonotype: Compared with germline, one end of the junction differs, possibly owing to a read error. The chain combines TRBV29-1 with TRBJ1-4; 8 bases match TRBD1. CDR1 SQVTM and CDR2 ANQGSEA come from the germline V gene. The CDR3 consists of 11 residues. CDR3 nucleotides: TGCAGCGTTGATAGGTGGCCGGGACAGGTTTTT. It yields the protein CSVDRWPGQVF. The variable domain in full, completed from reference TRBV29-1 and TRBJ1-4, reads SAVISQKPSRDICQRGTSLTIQCQVDSQVTMMFWYRQQPGQSLTLIATANQGSEATYESGFVIDKFPISRPNLTFSTLTVSNMSPEDSSIYLCSVDRWPGQVFGSGTQLSVL.

This clonotype has a count of ten or more. A single base separates this from a much larger clone, so it may be a read error. The rearrangement joins TRBV6-2 or TRBV6-3 to TRBJ1-1; D perhaps matches TRBD1 (6 bases). Per germline, CDR1 MNHEY and CDR2 SVGEGT. The CDR3 length is 14 residues. Trimming left V 11 bases short and J 4 bases short, with 20 bases between. Written as DNA, the CDR3 is TGTGCCGGCACAAAACTCGGCAGGGGCACTGAAGCTTTCTTT. It translates to CAGTKLGRGTEAFF.

This clonotype appeared many times. The genes are TRBV7-2 and TRBJ2-1; D gene unclear. The length of the CDR3 is 16 residues. With 2 bases removed from V and 0 bases from J, the gap between germline ends came to 11 bases. Germline lookup yields CDR1 SGHTA and CDR2 FQGNSA. CDR3 region: CASSLKAVVSYNEQFF. CDR3 nucleotides: TGTGCCAGCAGCTTAAAGGCGGTCGTCTCCTACAATGAGCAGTTCTTC.

This chain uses TRBV19 with TRBJ2-7, with D maybe TRBD2 (6 bases). Looked up from germline, CDR1 is LNHDA and CDR2 is SQIVND (reference sequence). The CDR3 has 15 residues. The V and J ends lost 5 bases and 3 bases respectively, with 17 bases between them. CDR3 residues: CASSPTGGLGYEQYF. In nucleotides, the CDR3 is TGTGCCAGTAGTCCAACAGGAGGGCTCGGCTACGAGCAGTACTTC.

This clonotype has at least ten counts. The chain recombines TRBV20-1 with TRBJ2-7, with 8 bases lining up with TRBD2. The germline V gene has CDR1 DFQATT and CDR2 SNEGSKA (reference sequence). CDR3 length: 16 residues. V was pared by 0 bases and J by 5 bases, with 12 bases of the junction left unmatched. The CDR3 here is CSARDLFGGRTNEQYF. In nucleotides, the CDR3 is TGCAGTGCTAGAGATCTCTTTGGCGGGAGGACAAACGAGCAGTACTTC.

The chain recombines TRBV19 with TRBJ2-1; a possible D gene is TRBD2 (6 bases). There are 18 residues in the CDR3. The V gene lost 3 bases and the J gene lost 2 bases, with 20 bases spanning the gap. The V gene's germline CDR1 is LNHDA and CDR2 SQIVND (reference sequence). The chain's CDR3 is CASSMGPSGVSPYNEQFF. As DNA, the CDR3 is TGTGCCAGTAGTATGGGGCCGTCGGGAGTTTCCCCCTACAATGAGCAGTTCTTC.

About this clonotype: A much larger clone differs by one base, so this may be a read error. V gene TRBV5-1 combines with J gene TRBJ2-1, with TRBD2 identical over 7 bases. The germline V gene encodes CDR1 SGHRS and CDR2 YFSETQ. The CDR3 sequence is 11 residues long. Germline trimming cut 6 bases from V and 8 bases from J; bases unmatched to any gene: 2. The CDR3 protein is CASTTSHEQFF. Written as DNA, the CDR3 is TGCGCCAGCACGACTAGCCATGAGCAGTTCTTC.

The rearrangement uses TRBV29-1 and TRBJ1-1; D gene unclear. Germline CDR1 and CDR2: SQVTM and ANQGSEA. This CDR3 spans 14 amino acids. Trimming took 2 bases from V and 4 from J, leaving 14 bases between them. Here the CDR3 DNA reads TGCAGCGTTGAAATTGTGTTTCGGGGCACTGAAGCTTTCTTT. Translation: CSVEIVFRGTEAFF.

In this sample, this clonotype turned up many times. The chain uses TRBV6-1 and TRBJ2-7; D gene ambiguous. CDR3 length equals 13 residues. The germline V gene has CDR1 MNHNS and CDR2 SASEGT. V lost 4 bases and J lost 0, with 7 bases in between. CDR3 loop: CASSARSSYEQYF. The CDR3 DNA follows: TGTGCCAGCAGTGCTAGAAGCTCCTACGAGCAGTACTTC.

J is TRBJ2-5 and V is TRBV4-3; 7 positions agree with TRBD1. The V and J ends lost 3 bases and 2 bases, in that order; junction bases with no gene match: 3. Germline V gene sequence: CDR1 LGHNA, CDR2 YSLEER. The CDR3 runs to 14 residues. CDR3 in DNA: TGCGCCAGCAGCCAGAACAGGGGTCAAGAGACCCAGTACTTC. Amino acid sequence: CASSQNRGQETQYF.

This clonotype was seen at least ten times. The CDR3 loop is CASRYTGTVSSYEQYF. CDR3 DNA: TGTGCCAGCAGATATACCGGGACCGTGAGCTCCTACGAGCAGTACTTC. The V and J genes are TRBV28 and TRBJ2-7; perhaps D is TRBD1 or TRBD2 (5 bases each). Trimming took off 6 bases at V and 0 bases at J, with 18 bases between the two ends. The germline V gene has CDR1 MDHEN and CDR2 SYDVKM. There are 16 residues in the CDR3.

Concerning this clonotype: A read error may explain this, as a much larger clone is one base away. The rearrangement uses TRBV12-3 or TRBV12-4 and TRBJ1-1; D perhaps matches TRBD1 (5 bases). CDR3 length equals 14 residues. The CDR3 coding sequence is TGTGCCGGCAGTTTATGGGGGGGGGACACTGAAGCTTTCTTT. It specifies CAGSLWGGDTEAFF.

This clonotype has a count of ten or more. The rearrangement uses TRBV7-2 and TRBJ2-7, with D perhaps being TRBD1 or TRBD2 (6 bases each). This CDR3 spans 17 amino acids. Germline V gene data show CDR1 as SGHTA and CDR2 as FQGNSA. Between the trimmed V and J ends, which lost 4 bases and 4 bases, there was a span of 23 bases. CDR3 coding DNA: TGTGCCAGCAGCTCCTTAGGGGGGCTAGAAAAGCTTTACGAGCAGTACTTC. Its protein is CASSSLGGLEKLYEQYF.

The CDR3 coding sequence is TGTGCCAGCAGTTACGGGGGGAGCTCTGGAAACACCATATATTTT. Translation gives CASSYGGSSGNTIYF. The chain links TRBV6-6 to TRBJ1-3; the D gene is possibly TRBD1 (5 bases). The V end lost 2 bases, the J end lost 0 bases, and 8 bases lay between the germline ends. The CDR3 length is 15 residues. Germline CDR1 is MNHNY and CDR2 is SVGAGI (reference sequence).

The genes are TRBV5-6 and TRBJ1-1; 7 bases are shared with TRBD1. The length of the CDR3 is 13 residues. The ends lost 5 bases at V and 11 bases at J; junction bases unmatched: 12. CDR1 and CDR2 (germline): SGHDT, YYEEEE. The CDR3 here is CASRVGTVGGAFF. DNA for the CDR3: TGTGCCAGCAGGGTTGGGACAGTCGGAGGGGCTTTCTTT.

This clonotype was recorded at least ten times. The gene calls are TRBV28 and TRBJ2-5; 7 bases are a match to TRBD1. Germline CDR1 and CDR2: MDHEN and SYDVKM. This CDR3 contains 15 residues. V shed 3 bases, J shed 2 bases, and the junction held 6 bases outside the gene matches. CDR3 sequence (DNA): TGTGCCAGCAGTTTCCCCGGGACAGTTCAAGAGACCCAGTACTTC. It is translated as CASSFPGTVQETQYF.

This clonotype was seen many times. The J gene is TRBJ2-3, the V gene TRBV5-1, with TRBD1 matching over 7 bases. Per germline, CDR1 SGHRS and CDR2 YFSETQ. The CDR3 runs 13 residues. The trim removed 5 bases at V and 6 bases at J, leaving 6 bases unmatched. The CDR3 protein is CASRPTGFDTQYF. The CDR3 region has the DNA TGCGCCAGCAGGCCGACAGGGTTTGATACGCAGTATTTT.

This clonotype turned up a few times. The CDR3 protein is CASIPTGRTLVQPQHF. The CDR3 nucleotides read TGTGCCAGTATCCCAACGGGACGGACCCTTGTTCAGCCCCAGCATTTT. The chain has TRBV19 and TRBJ1-5; TRBD1 might be the D (5 bases). This CDR3 has 16 residues. Germline V gene data show CDR1 as LNHDA and CDR2 as SQIVND (reference sequence). Trimming stripped 7 bases from V and 6 bases from J, with 22 bases between.

This clonotype came up a few times. This chain connects TRBV9 to TRBJ2-1; maybe TRBD2 (5 bases). The germline CDR1 and CDR2 sequences are SGDLS and YYNGEE. There are 16 residues in the CDR3. V was trimmed by 0 bases and J by 5 bases, leaving 15 bases between them. The CDR3 spells CASSVAFLAAHNEQFF. In nucleotides, the CDR3 is TGTGCCAGCAGCGTAGCCTTCCTAGCAGCCCACAATGAGCAGTTCTTC.

This clonotype was seen repeatedly, ten times or more. The chain combines TRBV7-9 with TRBJ2-2; maybe TRBD2 (5 bases). V was shortened by 3 bases and J by 1 base, with 12 bases between the two germline ends. Per germline, CDR1 SEHNR and CDR2 FQNEAQ (reference sequence). CDR3 length: 16 residues. The chain's CDR3 is CASSFTRTLNTGELFF. The CDR3 DNA reads TGTGCCAGCAGCTTTACACGGACTCTGAACACCGGGGAGCTGTTTTTT.

This clonotype has a single count. The chain combines TRBV27 with TRBJ2-1; 10 nucleotides match TRBD1. The CDR3 totals 18 residues. Germline CDR1 reads MNHEY; CDR2 reads SMNVEV (reference sequence). Trimming removed 0 bases from V and 5 bases from J; junction bases left unmatched: 10. Here the CDR3 reads CASSLSRGTGVSHNEQFF. The CDR3, as DNA: TGTGCCAGCAGTTTATCGAGGGGGACAGGGGTGAGCCACAATGAGCAGTTCTTC.